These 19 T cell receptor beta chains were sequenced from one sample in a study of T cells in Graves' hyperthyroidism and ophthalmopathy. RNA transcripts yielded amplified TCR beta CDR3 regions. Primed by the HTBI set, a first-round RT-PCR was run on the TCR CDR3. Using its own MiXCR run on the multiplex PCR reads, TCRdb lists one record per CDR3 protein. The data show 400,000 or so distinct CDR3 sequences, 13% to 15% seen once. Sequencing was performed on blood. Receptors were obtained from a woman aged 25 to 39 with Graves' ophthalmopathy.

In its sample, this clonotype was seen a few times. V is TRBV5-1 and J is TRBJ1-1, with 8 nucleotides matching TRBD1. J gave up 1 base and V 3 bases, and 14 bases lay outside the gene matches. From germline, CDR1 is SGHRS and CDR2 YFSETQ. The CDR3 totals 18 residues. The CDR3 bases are TGCGCCAGCAGCTCACCGACAGGGGCCGAAAGGGGGAACACTGAAGCTTTCTTT. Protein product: CASSSPTGAERGNTEAFF.

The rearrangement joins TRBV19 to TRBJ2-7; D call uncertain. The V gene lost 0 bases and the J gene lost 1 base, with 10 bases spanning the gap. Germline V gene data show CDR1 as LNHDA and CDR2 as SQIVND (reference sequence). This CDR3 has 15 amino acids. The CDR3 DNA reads TGTGCCAGTAGTATAGATCGGAGTAGTTCCTACGAGCAGTACTTC. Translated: CASSIDRSSSYEQYF.

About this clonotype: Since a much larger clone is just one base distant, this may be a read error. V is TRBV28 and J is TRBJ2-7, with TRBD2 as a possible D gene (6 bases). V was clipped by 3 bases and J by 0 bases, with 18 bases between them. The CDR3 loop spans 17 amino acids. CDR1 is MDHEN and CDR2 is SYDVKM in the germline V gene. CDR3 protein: CASSFSAWDSLSYEQYF. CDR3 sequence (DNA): TGTGCCAGCAGTTTCTCAGCCTGGGACTCTCTCTCCTACGAGCAGTACTTC. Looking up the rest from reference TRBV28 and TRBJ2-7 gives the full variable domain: DVKVTQSSRYLVKRTGEKVFLECVQDMDHENMFWYRQDPGLGLRLIYFSYDVKMKEKGDIPEGYSVSREKKERFSLILESASTNQTSMYLCASSFSAWDSLSYEQYFGPGTRLTVT.

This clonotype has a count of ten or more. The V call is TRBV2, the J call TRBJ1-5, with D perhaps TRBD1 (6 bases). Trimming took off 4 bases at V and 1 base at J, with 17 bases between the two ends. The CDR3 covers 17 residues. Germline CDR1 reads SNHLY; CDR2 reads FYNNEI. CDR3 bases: TGTGCCAGCAGTGCAACGTTAACAGGGATCAGCAATCAGCCCCAGCATTTT. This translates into CASSATLTGISNQPQHF.

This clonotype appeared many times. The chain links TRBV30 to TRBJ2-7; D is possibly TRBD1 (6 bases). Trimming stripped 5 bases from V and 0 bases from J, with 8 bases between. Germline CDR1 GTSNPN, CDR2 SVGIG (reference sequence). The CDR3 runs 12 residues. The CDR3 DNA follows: TGTGCCTGGGGACAGTCCTCCTACGAGCAGTACTTC. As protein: CAWGQSSYEQYF. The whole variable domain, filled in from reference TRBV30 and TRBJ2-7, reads SQTIHQWPATLVQPVGSPLSLECTVEGTSNPNLYWYRQAAGRGLQLLFYSVGIGQISSEVPQNLSASRPQDRQFILSSKKLLLSDSGFYLCAWGQSSYEQYFGPGTRLTVT.

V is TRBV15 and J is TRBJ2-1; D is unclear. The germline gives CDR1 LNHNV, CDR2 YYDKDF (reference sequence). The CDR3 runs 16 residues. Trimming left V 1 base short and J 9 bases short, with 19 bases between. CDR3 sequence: CATSRAATILGGEQFF. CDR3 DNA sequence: TGTGCCACCAGCAGAGCGGCTACTATCCTCGGCGGTGAGCAGTTCTTC.

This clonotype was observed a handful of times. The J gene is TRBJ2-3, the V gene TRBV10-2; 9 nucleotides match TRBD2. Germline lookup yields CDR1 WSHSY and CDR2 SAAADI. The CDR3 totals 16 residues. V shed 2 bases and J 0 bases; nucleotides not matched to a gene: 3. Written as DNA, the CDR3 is TGCGCCAGCAGTGAGATGCTAGCGGGGAGCACAGATACGCAGTATTTT. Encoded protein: CASSEMLAGSTDTQYF.

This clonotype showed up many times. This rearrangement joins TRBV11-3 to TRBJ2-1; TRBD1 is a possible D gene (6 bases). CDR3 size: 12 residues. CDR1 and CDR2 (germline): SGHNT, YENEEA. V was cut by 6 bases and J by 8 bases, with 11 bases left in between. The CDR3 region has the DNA TGTGCCAGCAGTACCAGGGGCGATGAGCAGTTCTTC. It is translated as CASSTRGDEQFF.

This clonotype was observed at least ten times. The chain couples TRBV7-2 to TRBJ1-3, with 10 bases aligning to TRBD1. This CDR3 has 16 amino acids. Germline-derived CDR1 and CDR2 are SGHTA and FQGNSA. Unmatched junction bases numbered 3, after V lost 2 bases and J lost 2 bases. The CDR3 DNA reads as TGTGCCAGCAGCTTAATAGGACAGGGGGCTGGAAACACCATATATTTT. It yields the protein CASSLIGQGAGNTIYF.

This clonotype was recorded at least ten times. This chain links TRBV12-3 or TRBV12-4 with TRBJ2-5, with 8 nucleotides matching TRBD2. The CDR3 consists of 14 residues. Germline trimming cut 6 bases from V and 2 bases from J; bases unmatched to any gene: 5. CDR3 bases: TGTGCCAGCAGCCCGGGACTAGATCAAGAGACCCAGTACTTC. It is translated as CASSPGLDQETQYF.

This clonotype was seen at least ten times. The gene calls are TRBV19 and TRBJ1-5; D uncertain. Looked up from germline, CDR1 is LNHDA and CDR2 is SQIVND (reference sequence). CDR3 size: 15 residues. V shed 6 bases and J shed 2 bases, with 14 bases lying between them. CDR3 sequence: CASSYGIRRNQPQHF. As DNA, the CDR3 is TGTGCCAGTAGCTACGGGATTCGACGCAATCAGCCCCAGCATTTT.

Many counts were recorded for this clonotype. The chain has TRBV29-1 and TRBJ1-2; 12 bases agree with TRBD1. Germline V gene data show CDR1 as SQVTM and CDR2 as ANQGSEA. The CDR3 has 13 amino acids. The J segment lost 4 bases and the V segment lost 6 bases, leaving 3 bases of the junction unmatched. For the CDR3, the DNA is TGCAGCGTAGGGACAGGGGGCGGCTATGGCTACACCTTC. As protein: CSVGTGGGYGYTF.

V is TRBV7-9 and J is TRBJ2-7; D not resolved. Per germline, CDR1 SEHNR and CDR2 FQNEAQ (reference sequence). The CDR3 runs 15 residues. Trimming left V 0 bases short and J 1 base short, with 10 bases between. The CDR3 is CASSLAGRISYEQYF. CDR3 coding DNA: TGTGCCAGCAGCTTAGCCGGCAGGATATCCTACGAGCAGTACTTC.

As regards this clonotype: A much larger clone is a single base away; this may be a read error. The CDR3 sequence is CASSFYGVVVTSNEKLFF. In nucleotides, the CDR3 is TGTGCCAGCAGCTTCTATGGAGTGGTGGTAACAAGCAATGAAAAACTGTTTTTT. The chain is built from TRBV11-2 and TRBJ1-4; D unclear. This CDR3 region has 18 residues. Trimming removed 3 bases from V and 5 bases from J, with 22 bases in between. Looked up from germline, CDR1 is SGHAT and CDR2 is FQNNGV. The whole variable domain, filled in from reference TRBV11-2 and TRBJ1-4, reads EAGVAQSPRYKIIEKRQSVAFWCNPISGHATLYWYQQILGQGPKLLIQFQNNGVVDDSQLPKDRFSAERLKGVDSTLKIQPAKLEDSAVYLCASSFYGVVVTSNEKLFFGSGTQLSVL.

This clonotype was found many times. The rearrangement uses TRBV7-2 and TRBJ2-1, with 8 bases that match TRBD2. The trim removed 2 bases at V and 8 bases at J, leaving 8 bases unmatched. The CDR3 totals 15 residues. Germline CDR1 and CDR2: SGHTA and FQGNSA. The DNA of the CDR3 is TGTGCCAGCAGCTTATCACGGGGGGGACGGCATGAGCAGTTCTTC. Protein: CASSLSRGGRHEQFF.

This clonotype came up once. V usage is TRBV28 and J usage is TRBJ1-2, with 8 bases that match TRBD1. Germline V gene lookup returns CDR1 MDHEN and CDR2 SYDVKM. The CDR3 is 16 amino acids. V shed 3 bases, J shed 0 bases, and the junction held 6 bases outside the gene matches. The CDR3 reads CASSFPTGESNYGYTF. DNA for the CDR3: TGTGCCAGCAGTTTCCCGACAGGGGAGTCTAACTATGGCTACACCTTC.

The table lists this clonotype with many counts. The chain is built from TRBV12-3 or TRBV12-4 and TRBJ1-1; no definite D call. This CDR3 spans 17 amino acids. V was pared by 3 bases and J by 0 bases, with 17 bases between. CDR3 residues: CASSFPTASDMNTEAFF. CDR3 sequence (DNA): TGTGCCAGCAGTTTCCCCACCGCTTCCGATATGAACACTGAAGCTTTCTTT.

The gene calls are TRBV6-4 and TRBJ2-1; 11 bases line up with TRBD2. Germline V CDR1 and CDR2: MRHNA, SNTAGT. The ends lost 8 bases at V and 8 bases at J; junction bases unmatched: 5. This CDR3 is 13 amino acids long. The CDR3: CASATSGGYEQFF. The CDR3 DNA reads TGTGCCAGCGCTACTAGCGGGGGCTATGAGCAGTTCTTC.

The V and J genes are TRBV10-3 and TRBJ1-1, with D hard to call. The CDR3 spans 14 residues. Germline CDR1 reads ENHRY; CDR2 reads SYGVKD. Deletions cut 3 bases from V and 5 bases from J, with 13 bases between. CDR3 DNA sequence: TGTGCCATCAGTGAAGGCAGGTCCCAAACTGAAGCTTTCTTT. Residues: CAISEGRSQTEAFF.